What follows is one T cell receptor (beta chain) and its context. This entry comes from a study of blood T cell repertoires in COVID-19. Measured with immunoSEQ multiplex PCR; TCRdb has only the in-frame clones, and not every one. The table records a few hundred thousand clones, roughly 90% of them present only once. The sample comprised PBMCs or T cells enriched from blood (not recorded which). The sequence derives from a woman aged 18-29 years who had been exposed to COVID-19.

CDR3 DNA: TGTGCCAGCAGCATCTCCGGGTACGAGCAGTACTTC. Amino acids: CASSISGYEQYF. This chain joins TRBV12-3 or TRBV12-4 and TRBJ2-7; D call uncertain. The V gene lost 6 bases and the J gene lost 4 bases, with 10 bases spanning the gap. CDR3 length: 12 residues.